These T cell receptor beta chains were read from a single sample in a study of regulatory T cells in long-lasting Graves disease. TCRdb itself ran the multiplex PCR reads through MiXCR, one entry per CDR3 protein. This sample has 300,000 to 400,000 distinct CDR3 sequences, with 15% to 19% found just once. Sequencing used peripheral blood mononuclear cells (PBMCs), obtained at new diagnosis, from a patient treated with antithyroid drugs. The receptors originated from a female donor with Graves disease. Each CDR3 is given with its conserved first and last residue. A D gene is named only where the DNA matches it firmly. The size entry is marked missing in some rows and otherwise reads once, few, many or a size class.

abundance	v_gene	d_gene	j_gene	CDR3aa	CDR3nt
few	TRBV7-3	-	TRBJ2-5	CASSSPGQRIETQYF	TGTGCCAGCAGCTCCCCGGGACAAAGAATAGAGACCCAGTACTTC
-	TRBV12-3/TRBV12-4	-	TRBJ1-2	CASSSVEYYGYTF	TGTGCCAGCAGTTCGGTAGAGTACTATGGCTACACCTTC
many	TRBV11-2	-	TRBJ2-1	CASSLGDPQEQFF	TGTGCCAGCAGCTTAGGGGACCCACAAGAGCAGTTCTTC
many	TRBV20-1	-	TRBJ2-7	CSAYTGEQYF	TGCAGTGCCTATACGGGGGAGCAGTACTTC
many	TRBV6-2/TRBV6-3	-	TRBJ2-7	CASIGDEQYF	TGTGCCAGCATTGGAGACGAGCAGTACTTC
many	TRBV6-5	-	TRBJ1-2	CASSYARSVYGYTF	TGTGCCAGCAGTTACGCCCGGTCCGTATATGGCTACACCTTC
many	TRBV28	-	TRBJ2-1	CATFKGGSYNEQFF	TGTGCCACCTTTAAGGGGGGCTCCTACAATGAGCAGTTCTTC
many	TRBV7-2	TRBD2	TRBJ2-5	CASSLGSVRAGGQETQYF	TGTGCCAGCAGCTTAGGTTCCGTCAGGGCGGGGGGTCAAGAGACCCAGTACTTC
-	TRBV5-1	TRBD1	TRBJ1-2	CASSNKTGAYYGYTF	TGCGCCAGCAGCAATAAGACAGGGGCCTACTATGGCTACACCTTC
many	TRBV7-9	-	TRBJ1-1	CASSLRTEAFF	TGTGCCAGCAGCTTGAGGACAGAAGCTTTCTTT
-	TRBV20-1	TRBD2	TRBJ2-5	CSARDIGNSGGGVETQYF	TGCAGTGCTAGAGATATTGGGAATAGCGGGGGGGGGGTGGAGACCCAGTACTTC
-	TRBV7-9	TRBD1	TRBJ1-2	CASNLRDREHYGYTF	TGTGCCAGCAACTTACGGGACAGGGAGCACTATGGCTACACCTTC
few	TRBV3-1	-	TRBJ1-1	CASSAYSLGNTEAFF	TGTGCCAGCAGCGCATATTCACTCGGGAACACTGAAGCTTTCTTT
-	TRBV6-5	-	TRBJ2-1	CASSYSGFYNEQFF	TGTGCCAGCAGTTACTCGGGGTTCTACAATGAGCAGTTCTTC
-	TRBV4-1	-	TRBJ2-7	CASSQGSQGNYEQYF	TGCGCCAGCAGCCAAGGGTCCCAGGGGAACTACGAGCAGTACTTC
many	TRBV7-9	-	TRBJ2-6	CASSEGPGANVLTF	TGTGCCAGCAGCGAGGGACCTGGGGCCAACGTCCTGACTTTC
many	TRBV6-1	-	TRBJ2-1	CASGQRRSYNEQFF	TGTGCCAGCGGGCAGCGGCGCTCCTACAATGAGCAGTTCTTC
many	TRBV5-1	TRBD1	TRBJ2-3	CASSLDRGPDTQYF	TGCGCCAGCAGCTTGGACAGGGGGCCAGATACGCAGTATTTT
many	TRBV2	TRBD2	TRBJ2-3	CASSESSGSTDTQYF	TGTGCCAGCAGTGAGTCTAGCGGGAGCACAGATACGCAGTATTTT
-	TRBV7-9	-	TRBJ2-2	CASSFGFANTGELFF	TGTGCCAGCAGCTTCGGGTTCGCGAACACCGGGGAGCTGTTTTTT
many	TRBV6-1	-	TRBJ2-2	CASSSRAGTGELFF	TGTGCCAGCAGTAGTAGGGCCGGCACCGGGGAGCTGTTTTTT
many	TRBV27	-	TRBJ2-3	CASSFWDSGGTDTQYF	TGTGCCAGCAGTTTCTGGGACAGCGGGGGTACAGATACGCAGTATTTT
once	TRBV3-1	-	TRBJ1-1	CASRQDREAFF	TGTGCCAGCCGCCAAGATCGGGAAGCTTTCTTT
many	TRBV7-9	-	TRBJ1-3	CASSPTGSPGNTIYF	TGTGCCAGCAGCCCGACAGGTTCGCCTGGAAACACCATATATTTT
many	TRBV20-1	TRBD1	TRBJ1-5	CSANDRGNQPQHF	TGCAGTGCGAACGACAGGGGCAATCAGCCCCAGCATTTT
-	TRBV18	TRBD2	TRBJ2-1	CASSPDLADNEQFF	TGTGCCAGCTCACCAGATCTAGCGGACAATGAGCAGTTCTTC
-	TRBV20-1	TRBD2	TRBJ2-1	CSASPSGSVVNNEQFF	TGCAGTGCGAGCCCTAGCGGGAGTGTAGTGAACAATGAGCAGTTCTTC
many	TRBV27	TRBD2	TRBJ2-7	CASKRAGGEQYF	TGTGCCAGCAAGAGAGCGGGAGGCGAGCAGTACTTC
many	TRBV5-1	-	TRBJ2-2	CASSWTATNTGELFF	TGCGCCAGCAGCTGGACAGCTACGAACACCGGGGAGCTGTTTTTT
many	TRBV2	TRBD1	TRBJ2-7	CASNRQGKGYEQYF	TGTGCCAGCAATAGACAGGGGAAAGGCTACGAGCAGTACTTC
-	TRBV6-4	TRBD1	TRBJ2-6	CASSAQGAGANVLTF	TGTGCCAGCAGCGCCCAGGGGGCTGGGGCCAACGTCCTGACTTTC
many	TRBV7-8	TRBD1	TRBJ2-4	CASSLILVKDRDIWYF	TGTGCCAGCAGCCTAATCTTAGTTAAGGACAGGGATATATGGTACTTC
many	TRBV12-3/TRBV12-4	-	TRBJ2-4	CASSRTELKNIQYF	TGTGCCAGCAGTAGGACAGAACTCAAAAACATTCAGTACTTC
many	TRBV5-1	-	TRBJ2-1	CASSWGRRGSNEQFF	TGCGCCAGCAGCTGGGGCCGTAGGGGTTCAAATGAGCAGTTCTTC
many	TRBV20-1	-	TRBJ2-3	CSASGGGSTDTQYF	TGCAGTGCTAGCGGAGGGGGTAGCACAGATACGCAGTATTTT
many	TRBV27	TRBD1	TRBJ2-2	CASSLATGTANTGELFF	TGTGCCAGCAGTTTAGCTACCGGGACAGCGAACACCGGGGAGCTGTTTTTT
many	TRBV11-1	TRBD1	TRBJ2-2	CASSFGQGRALGGELFF	TGTGCCAGCAGCTTTGGACAGGGGAGGGCCCTAGGCGGGGAGCTGTTTTTT
many	TRBV28	TRBD2	TRBJ2-3	CASSLSRRELTDTQYF	TGTGCCAGCAGTTTGTCGAGGCGGGAGTTGACAGATACGCAGTATTTT
many	TRBV2	-	TRBJ1-3	CASSEVRHSGNTIYF	TGTGCCAGCAGTGAGGTCCGTCACTCTGGAAACACCATATATTTT
many	TRBV12-3/TRBV12-4	TRBD2	TRBJ2-5	CASSHGTSGRTQYF	TGTGCCAGCAGTCACGGGACTAGCGGGCGGACCCAGTACTTC
many	TRBV2	TRBD2	TRBJ2-2	CASTRLASDTGELFF	TGTGCCAGCACCCGACTAGCGTCGGACACCGGGGAGCTGTTTTTT
few	TRBV19	-	TRBJ2-1	CASSIADAYNEQFF	TGTGCCAGTAGTATAGCGGACGCTTACAATGAGCAGTTCTTC
many	TRBV5-4	-	TRBJ1-2	CASSSSKGYTF	TGTGCCAGCAGCTCGAGCAAGGGCTACACCTTC
many	TRBV29-1	-	TRBJ2-7	CSVVSGQAYEQYF	TGCAGCGTTGTGTCAGGGCAGGCCTACGAGCAGTACTTC
-	TRBV12-3/TRBV12-4	-	TRBJ2-5	CASSPVRETQYF	TGTGCCAGCAGCCCCGTGCGAGAGACCCAGTACTTC
many	TRBV11-2	-	TRBJ2-1	CASSLGVGRRSYNEQFF	TGTGCCAGCAGCTTAGGGGTGGGGCGGCGATCCTACAATGAGCAGTTCTTC
many	TRBV7-2	TRBD2	TRBJ2-7	CASSPFRLADQYEQYF	TGTGCCAGCAGCCCCTTCCGACTAGCGGATCAGTACGAGCAGTACTTC
many	TRBV2	-	TRBJ1-1	CASSEVSGGGTEAFF	TGTGCCAGCAGTGAAGTTTCGGGGGGCGGCACTGAAGCTTTCTTT
-	TRBV6-2/TRBV6-3	TRBD1	TRBJ2-7	CASHRGPTYEQYF	TGTGCCAGCCACAGGGGGCCGACCTACGAGCAGTACTTC
many	TRBV27	-	TRBJ2-7	CASSFGEDPITYEQYF	TGTGCCAGCAGTTTCGGTGAGGACCCCATCACCTACGAGCAGTACTTC
many	TRBV12-5	-	TRBJ2-3	CASGQGGRTDTQYF	TGTGCTAGTGGTCAGGGCGGGCGCACAGATACGCAGTATTTT
-	TRBV5-1	-	TRBJ1-2	CASSPKDSTRDYGYTF	TGCGCCAGCAGCCCAAAGGACAGCACCCGCGATTATGGCTACACCTTC